This TCR beta chain was documented in a study of PD-1 blockade in classical Hodgkin lymphoma (dated by TCRdb to the early 2020s). About the investigation overall: Nivolumab dosing was 3 mg/kg intravenously every 2 weeks, continuing until either disease progression or unacceptable toxicity. To define a peripheral blood immune signature of response to PD-1 blockade in classical Hodgkin lymphoma, the study combined TCR beta sequencing with CyTOF.

What the research found in general, with its limitations: Among trial patients, those achieving complete response had baseline diversity similar to that of newly diagnosed patients, while diversity was significantly lower in partial responders and progressors. Baseline TCR diversity was reported as lower in newly diagnosed patients than in healthy donors, and lower still in relapsed/refractory patients. The study covered only a single clinical trial cohort, and the causes of the repertoire differences, possibly disease activity or prior therapy, were still not defined. By C4D1, a significant rise was seen in CD4+ TCR diversity but not in CD8+ TCR diversity (p=0.0027 vs p=0.16), and the rise was most apparent among complete responders (p=0.02). Lower diversity was seen in patients whose nivolumab began less than 1 year after ASCT, and these patients were left out of later analyses so that immune reconstitution would not confound the results.

Genomic DNA was extracted with the Qiagen DNeasy kit from unsorted PBMCs and from negatively selected CD4+ and CD8+ fractions. TCR beta CDR3 regions were amplified by immunoSEQ multiplex PCR using primers annealing to V and J segments. A synthetic immune receptor repertoire was used to minimize amplification bias, and any remaining bias was removed computationally after sequencing. Per the original workflow: Repertoire diversity was quantified as the Shannon entropy index using custom Python scripts. Unsorted, CD4+ and CD8+ repertoires were analyzed separately, except in combined analyses where CD4+ and CD8+ sequences were merged in silico. A clone counted as expanded when the clone's frequency after treatment rose at least 2-fold relative to C1D1, and clones undetected at baseline were given a pseudocount of 0.5. Singleton clones were defined as clones with 0 or 1 copy at C1D1, and non-singleton clones were defined as clones with 2 or more copies. Clones expanded in unsorted samples were annotated as CD4+, CD8+ or unknown by matching protein sequences in sorted samples from the same patient. Diversity changes from C1D1 to C4D1 were tested in paired samples using Wilcoxon tests. Entries here come from immuneACCESS through TCRdb and include only in-frame sequences with V and J called. Some clones fail to appear in such tables; in the studies checked, an unresolved V gene covers under half of the shortfall, and the cause of the remainder is unknown. Clone size and the V and J calls come from that table; the DNA yielded D and trimming. The table for this sample lists 32,000 or so clones; more than 85% of them were counted only once. The ten largest clones capture less than 0.5% of the sample.

Sample time point, as interpreted from the label and publication: cycle 4 day 1 (C4D1), after more than five weeks of nivolumab. Every trial patient had relapsed after autologous stem cell transplantation, and cohorts A, B and C differed in prior brentuximab vedotin exposure. Using a Miltenyi CD4+ T cell isolation kit, CD4+ T cells were purified from thawed PBMCs through magnetic negative selection. The trial cohort was composed of over 50 patients with relapsed/refractory classical Hodgkin lymphoma, for whom complete response, partial response or progressive disease was recorded as best overall response. In the multi-cohort phase II CheckMate 205 trial, trial patients received single-agent nivolumab. An independent review committee assessed best overall response using the 2007 International Working Group response criteria. Trial PBMCs were collected just before the start of nivolumab (C1D1) and during therapy at cycle 2 day 1 and cycle 4 day 1. Peripheral blood was collected in 8 mL Vacutainer Cell Preparation Tubes, from which PBMCs were isolated by centrifugation and then cryopreserved. Purified CD4+ and CD8+ fractions were prepared only for cases in which an additional PBMC sample was available. Magnetically labelled cells were removed on LS columns in a quadroMACS separator, and the flow-through was collected as the purified fraction.

Between the V and J ends, shortened by 5 bases and 1 base respectively, the junction contains 11 bases. Based on the germline V gene (reference sequence), the CDR1 and CDR2 sequences are SEHNR and FQNEAQ. The CDR3 holds 14 amino acids from the cysteine to the phenylalanine. The CDR3 DNA has 42 bases and is translated from base 1. Notes on this clone: The specificity of this receptor is unknown. No much larger clonotype is one base removed from it; base qualities were not supplied.

The sequence joins TRBV7-9 to TRBJ1-1; D gene: possibly TRBD1, on 6 matching bases. The input for sequencing was CD4+ T cells from blood, taken before the fourth cycle of nivolumab. This receptor was taken from a human donor with classical Hodgkin lymphoma. The nucleotide sequence is TGTGCCAGCAGCAACGGACAGCCGAACACTGAAGCTTTCTTT. Its product reads: CASSNGQPNTEAFF.